A selection of T cell receptor beta chains follows, all from one sample in a study of blood T cell repertoires in COVID-19. Method: immunoSEQ multiplex PCR; TCRdb's copy keeps in-frame clones and lacks some. The table shows under 250,000 clones, with about 79% occurring only once. Input material: peripheral blood. The origin of the receptors is a human donor in a cohort sampled during active COVID-19. CDR3s leave out the opening cysteine and the closing phenylalanine or tryptophan.

CDR3 protein	V gene	J gene
ASSFFGAQLIYSNQPQH	TRBV28	TRBJ1-5
AWSVSERGEKLF	TRBV30	TRBJ1-4
ASSLLAGQNIQY	TRBV28	TRBJ2-4
ATSGGQGARETQY	TRBV24-1	TRBJ2-5
ASRETLLAGAYEQY	TRBV19	TRBJ2-7
ATTTTGGTGELF	TRBV24-1	TRBJ2-2
ASSFTSGYNEQF	TRBV7-9	TRBJ2-1
ASSSHYGYT	TRBV11-2	TRBJ1-2
ATSRDRPAGVNEQY	TRBV15	TRBJ2-7
ASSSHTGTSGYEQY	TRBV11-2	TRBJ2-7
ASSLGGSQETQY	TRBV7-2	TRBJ2-5
ASSVDGQGAVEQY	TRBV9	TRBJ2-7
ASSLQRDRNSPLH	TRBV18	TRBJ1-6